This TCR beta chain was retrieved from a study of molecular identifiers for immune sequencing clone quantification. Bulk TCR library preparation followed previously described methods with listed TCR primers. Each CDR3 protein gets one entry after TCRdb re-called the PCR reads with MiXCR. Among about 500,000 distinct CDR3 sequences listed, around 23% were seen once. This clonotype was seen many times. The CD8+CD4-CCR7+CD45RA+ phenotype defined the sorted naive CD8 T cells. The CDR3 is 15 residues long. V was clipped by 2 bases and J by 4 bases, with 12 bases between them. Germline lookup yields CDR1 LGHNA and CDR2 YSLEER.

Sequenced sample: naive CD8+ T cells from blood, with Jurkat cell RNA spiked in. Subset described: FACS-sorted CD8+CD4-CCR7+CD45RA+ naive T cells. The clonotype comes from a human donor in good health. Some libraries in this study had Jurkat cell RNA spiked in. The gene calls are TRBV4-3 and TRBJ2-1; D unclear. The CDR3 DNA follows: TGCGCCAGCAGCCAAAACGCCGGACCTTACAATGAGCAGTTCTTC. It codes for CASSQNAGPYNEQFF.